The 6 T cell receptor beta chains presented below share a single source sample, sequenced in a study of blood T cells in healthy people across ages. Together with a sample-barcoded 5' primer, a J-beta primer mix was included in a second PCR lasting roughly 6 to 12 cycles. TCRdb fed the 5' RACE reads into MiXCR, producing one record per CDR3 protein. The sample lists about 1.6 million distinct CDR3 sequences, 30% to 40% occurring once. The source material was blood. The receptor set was obtained from a woman aged 25 to 39 in good health.

As for this clonotype: Its ends do not fully match the called genes, so a read error is possible. The J gene is TRBJ2-5, the V gene TRBV5-4, with D hard to call. There are 13 residues in the CDR3. Germline CDR1 is SGHNT and CDR2 is YYREEE (reference sequence). The CDR3 region is CARSRNEEETQYF. The CDR3 nucleotides read TGTGCCCGCAGCCGGAATGAAGAAGAGACCCAGTACTTC.

This clonotype was seen more than once but under ten times. The chain couples TRBV9 to TRBJ2-7; D not resolved. Looked up from germline, CDR1 is SGDLS and CDR2 is YYNGEE. This CDR3 spans 14 amino acids. The V gene lost 3 bases and the J gene lost 1 base, with 11 bases spanning the gap. The CDR3 DNA sequence: TGTGCCAGCAGCGCAGGAGAACCTTCCTACGAGCAGTACTTC. Its protein product is CASSAGEPSYEQYF.

The chain carries TRBV4-2 and TRBJ2-1; TRBD2 matches 10 bases. Germline V gene sequence: CDR1 LGHNA, CDR2 YNFKEQ. The CDR3 has 15 residues. The junction had 3 bases not matched to a gene; V was cut back by 0 bases and J by 7 bases. CDR3 sequence (DNA): TGTGCCAGCAGCCAAGAGCATAGCGGGAGGAATGAGCAGTTCTTC. Residues: CASSQEHSGRNEQFF.

The chain recombines TRBV3-1 with TRBJ2-1, with 7 bases aligning to TRBD1. Germline V lookup: CDR1 LGHDT, CDR2 YNNKEL (reference sequence). The trim removed 4 bases at V and 3 bases at J, leaving 6 bases unmatched. The length of the CDR3 is 15 residues. CDR3 nucleotide sequence: TGTGCCAGCAGCCCCAGGGGGAAACTCTACAATGAGCAGTTCTTC. Translating gives CASSPRGKLYNEQFF.

The CDR3 nucleotides are TGCGCCAGCAGCCCCCGGACAGCCCAATCCTACAATGAGCAGTTCTTC. Encoded protein: CASSPRTAQSYNEQFF. The chain carries TRBV5-1 and TRBJ2-1; possible D gene TRBD1, 6 bases. The germline V gene has CDR1 SGHRS and CDR2 YFSETQ. This CDR3 is 16 amino acids long. The V gene lost 4 bases and the J gene lost 1 base, with 15 bases spanning the gap.

The chain combines TRBV27 with TRBJ2-1, with D perhaps matching TRBD2 (5 bases). Germline CDR1 and CDR2: MNHEY and SMNVEV (reference sequence). V was pared by 6 bases and J by 8 bases, with 20 bases between. The CDR3 is made up of 15 amino acids. DNA for the CDR3: TGTGCCAGCAGCCCGCCGGGTCGAGGGCACGATGAGCAGTTCTTC. Translation: CASSPPGRGHDEQFF.